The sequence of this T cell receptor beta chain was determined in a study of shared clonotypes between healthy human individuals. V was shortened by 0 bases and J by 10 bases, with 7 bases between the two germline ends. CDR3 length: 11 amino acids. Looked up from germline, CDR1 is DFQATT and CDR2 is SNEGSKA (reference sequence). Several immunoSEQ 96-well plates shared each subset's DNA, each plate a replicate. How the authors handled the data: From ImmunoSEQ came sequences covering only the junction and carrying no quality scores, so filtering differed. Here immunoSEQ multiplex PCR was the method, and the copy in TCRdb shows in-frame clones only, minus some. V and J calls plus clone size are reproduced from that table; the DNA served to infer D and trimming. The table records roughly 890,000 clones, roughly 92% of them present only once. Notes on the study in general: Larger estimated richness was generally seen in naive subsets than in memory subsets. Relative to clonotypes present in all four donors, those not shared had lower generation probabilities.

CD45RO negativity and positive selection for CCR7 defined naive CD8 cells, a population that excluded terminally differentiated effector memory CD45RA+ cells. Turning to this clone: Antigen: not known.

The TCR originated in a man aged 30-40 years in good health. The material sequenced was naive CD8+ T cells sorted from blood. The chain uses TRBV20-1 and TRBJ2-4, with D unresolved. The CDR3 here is CSARDLGIQYF. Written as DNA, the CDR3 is TGCAGTGCTAGAGATCTCGGTATTCAGTACTTC.